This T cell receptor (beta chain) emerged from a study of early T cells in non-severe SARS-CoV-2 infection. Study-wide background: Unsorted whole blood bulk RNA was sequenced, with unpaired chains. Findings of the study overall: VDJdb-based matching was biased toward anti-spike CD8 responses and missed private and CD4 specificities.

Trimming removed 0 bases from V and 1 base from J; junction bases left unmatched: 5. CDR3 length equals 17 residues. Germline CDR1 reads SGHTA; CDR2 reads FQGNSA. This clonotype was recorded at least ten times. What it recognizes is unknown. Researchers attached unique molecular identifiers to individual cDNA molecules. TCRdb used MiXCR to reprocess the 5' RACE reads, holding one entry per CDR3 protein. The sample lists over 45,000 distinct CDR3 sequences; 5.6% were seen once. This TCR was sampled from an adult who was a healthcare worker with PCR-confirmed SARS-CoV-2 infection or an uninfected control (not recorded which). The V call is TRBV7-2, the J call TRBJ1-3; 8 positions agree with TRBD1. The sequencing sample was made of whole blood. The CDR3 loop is CASSLAPGGRSGNTIYF. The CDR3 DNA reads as TGTGCCAGCAGCTTAGCTCCAGGGGGCCGGTCTGGAAACACCATATATTTT.